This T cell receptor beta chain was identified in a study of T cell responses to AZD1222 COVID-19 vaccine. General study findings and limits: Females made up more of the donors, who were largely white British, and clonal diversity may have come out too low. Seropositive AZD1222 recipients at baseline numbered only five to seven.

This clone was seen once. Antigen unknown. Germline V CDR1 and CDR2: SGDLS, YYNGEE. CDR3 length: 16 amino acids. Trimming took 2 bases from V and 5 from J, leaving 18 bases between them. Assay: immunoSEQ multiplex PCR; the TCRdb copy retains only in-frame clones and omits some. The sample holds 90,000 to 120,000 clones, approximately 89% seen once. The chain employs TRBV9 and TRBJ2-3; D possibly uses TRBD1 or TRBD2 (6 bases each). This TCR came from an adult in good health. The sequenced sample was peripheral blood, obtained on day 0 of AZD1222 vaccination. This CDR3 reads CASSVSSGAAGDTQYF. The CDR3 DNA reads TGTGCCAGCAGCGTCTCTTCGGGGGCGGCTGGAGATACGCAGTATTTT.